The clone carrying this T cell receptor beta chain was seen only a few times. What it binds is unknown. This sample stems from a study of OX40 agonist ivuxolimab in advanced cancers. Study-level background: From 23 to 79 years was the age range, with a mean of around 56 years, and around 80% were male.

This CDR3 contains 13 residues. V lost 8 bases and J lost 2, with 12 bases in between. Germline loops: CDR1 MNHNS, CDR2 SASEGT. Profiled with immunoSEQ multiplex PCR; TCRdb holds only in-frame clones, not every one. The sample lists 65,000 to 80,000 clones; 93% were seen once. General study points: Not determined was the antigen specificity of the expanded peripheral T cells. Averaging showed that CD8+ T cells had more expanded clones than CD4+ did. Partly responding patients at 0.1-3.0 mg/kg showed some of the smallest clonal expansion.

The chain recombines TRBV6-1 with TRBJ1-2; D is possibly TRBD1 (5 bases). The source material was CD4+ or CD8+ T cells sorted from blood, sampled in a trial of the OX40 agonist ivuxolimab. The source of this sequence is an adult with an advanced solid tumor such as melanoma, head and neck, liver or kidney cancer. As DNA, the CDR3 is TGTGCCAGCGAGGGACTTCTCAACTATGGCTACACCTTC. Its protein is CASEGLLNYGYTF.